This is a list of T cell receptor beta chains from one sample in a study of T cell repertoires in cytomegalovirus infection. From the reads, TCRdb called clonotypes with MiXCR, one entry per CDR3 protein. The table shows about 190,000 distinct CDR3 sequences, with roughly 27% occurring only once. The sample consisted of PBMCs. Every receptor here comes from a human donor in good health (CMV status not recorded). Some clones in this sample may be carry-over from other donors' samples. Both conserved end residues are part of each CDR3. D genes are given only for firm matches. Clone size appears in some rows only: once, few, many, or a class for an expanded clone.

TRBV29-1	-	TRBD1	TRBJ1-2	TGCAGCGTTGAACAGGGGACAGGGGGCCACTATGGCTACACCTTC	CSVEQGTGGHYGYTF
TRBV7-2	many	TRBD2	TRBJ2-7	TGTGCCAGCAGCTTAATTTGGTCGGGGGGGGCAAATTTCTACGAGCAGTACTTC	CASSLIWSGGANFYEQYF
TRBV20-1	-	TRBD1	TRBJ2-4	TGCAGTGCCGCTACAGGGGTAGCGGCCAAAAACATTCAGTACTTC	CSAATGVAAKNIQYF
TRBV12-3/TRBV12-4	few	TRBD1	TRBJ2-7	TGTGCCAGCAGGCCGACAGGGGTCCACGAGCAGTACTTC	CASRPTGVHEQYF
TRBV6-1	few	-	TRBJ1-3	TGTGCCAGCAGGACAGGCTCTGGAAACACCATATATTTT	CASRTGSGNTIYF
TRBV7-2	many	TRBD1	TRBJ2-7	TGTGCCAGCAACCTGGACAGGGAAGAATACGAGCAGTACTTC	CASNLDREEYEQYF
TRBV11-2	few	-	TRBJ1-1	TGTGCCAGCAGCTTTCCGGGACGGCTAAACACTGAAGCTTTCTTT	CASSFPGRLNTEAFF
TRBV6-5	-	-	TRBJ2-1	TGTGCCAGCAGTTACTCGAGAACCACCCTGGTCAAAGAGCAGTTCTTC	CASSYSRTTLVKEQFF
TRBV19	few	-	TRBJ1-5	TGTGCCAGTAGTATCGGAGGGATTCTACAGCCCCAGCATTTT	CASSIGGILQPQHF
TRBV7-9	-	-	TRBJ1-5	TGTGCCAGCAGCTTAGGAACTCTTAATCAGCCCCAGCATTTT	CASSLGTLNQPQHF
TRBV6-2/TRBV6-3	few	-	TRBJ1-5	TGTGCCAGCAGGTTTGGGGGGACCAATCAGCCCCAGCATTTT	CASRFGGTNQPQHF
TRBV12-3/TRBV12-4	-	TRBD1	TRBJ1-1	TGTGCCAGCAGCGCCGGGACAGAAAACACTGAAGCTTTCTTT	CASSAGTENTEAFF
TRBV7-2	few	TRBD1	TRBJ2-1	TGTGCCAGCAGCTTGGGGGCCCGGGACAGTCAGTTCTTC	CASSLGARDSQFF
TRBV28	few	-	TRBJ1-1	TGTGCCAGCAGTTCCCCCAATGAGGGCACTGAAGCTTTCTTT	CASSSPNEGTEAFF
TRBV2	once	-	TRBJ2-3	TGTGCCAGCAGTTTAGCAACCACAGATGCGCAGTATTTT	CASSLATTDAQYF
TRBV7-6	-	TRBD1	TRBJ2-7	TGTGCCAGCAGCCGCTCGGCTACTGGGACAGGGAGAGACGAGCAGTACTTC	CASSRSATGTGRDEQYF
TRBV15	-	-	TRBJ1-2	TGTGCCACCAGCAGAGCCGGTGGGGGCTACACCTTC	CATSRAGGGYTF
TRBV11-3	-	-	TRBJ1-4	TGTGCCAGCAGAATTGACAAGGGCGGTGAAAAACTGTTTTTT	CASRIDKGGEKLFF
TRBV7-6	-	-	TRBJ1-1	TGTGCCAGCAGCCGAGGGATCGGGTCCTCCGCTTTCTTT	CASSRGIGSSAFF
TRBV19	once	-	TRBJ2-3	TGTGCCAGTAGTAGCCAACAGGGTAGAGATACGCAGTATTTT	CASSSQQGRDTQYF
TRBV25-1	-	-	TRBJ2-1	TGTGCCAGCAAATCAGACAGGAGCTCCTACAATGAGCAGTTCTTC	CASKSDRSSYNEQFF
TRBV11-2	few	TRBD1	TRBJ2-3	TGTGCCAGCAGCAGAAGACCGGGACAGGGGAGGACAGATACGCAGTATTTT	CASSRRPGQGRTDTQYF
TRBV20-1	-	-	TRBJ2-1	TGCAGTGCTAGAGATCGGCGCACCAATGAGCAGTTCTTC	CSARDRRTNEQFF
TRBV5-5	-	-	TRBJ2-7	TGTGCCAGCAGCTTGGCCTCGAGGAGCTCCTACGAGCAGTACTTC	CASSLASRSSYEQYF
TRBV7-2	many	TRBD2	TRBJ2-3	TGTGCCAGCAGCTTACCCGGGAGGGGTCACACAGATACGCAGTATTTT	CASSLPGRGHTDTQYF
TRBV7-9	few	-	TRBJ1-1	TGTGCCTCCCGACCCGAGAACACTGAAGCTTTCTTT	CASRPENTEAFF
TRBV7-2	few	-	TRBJ1-6	TGTGCCAGCAGCTTAAGAGGGGGGGCCCCCCGGGCCCTCCACTTT	CASSLRGGAPRALHF
TRBV29-1	few	-	TRBJ2-7	TGCAGCGTTTCCGACAGCTACGAGCAGTACTTC	CSVSDSYEQYF
TRBV6-2/TRBV6-3	many	-	TRBJ2-3	TGTGCCAGCAGTTACTCTGTGGATACGCAGTATTTT	CASSYSVDTQYF